The sequence of this TCR beta chain was determined in a study of blood T cell repertoires in COVID-19. At the level of the study: Acute and convalescent COVID-19 samples came from the United States, Italy and Spain. Nucleic acid was either cDNA or gDNA, and it came from T cells, B-cell-depleted T cells, or PBMCs.

Source study methods: Nucleated cell number was recorded as an estimate derived from reference gene primer amplification. Some clones are missing from TCRdb's copy, which holds only in-frame ones; the method was immunoSEQ multiplex PCR. That table supplies the V and J calls and clone size; D and trimming were determined from the DNA. This sample has about 75,000 clones, with approximately 86% found just once. Sequenced material: peripheral blood. The TCR originated in an elderly man with COVID-19, enrolled during active disease.

CDR3 sequence: CASSLGTGGYYGYTF. The CDR3 region has the DNA TGCGCCAGCAGCTTGGGGACGGGCGGGTACTATGGCTACACCTTC. The chain employs TRBV5-1 and TRBJ1-2; no clear D. V was clipped by 0 bases and J by 3 bases, with 12 bases between them. CDR3 length: 15 amino acids. Looked up from germline, CDR1 is SGHRS and CDR2 is YFSETQ.